These T cell receptor beta chains were read from a single sample in a study of T cell changes during pregnancy in multiple sclerosis. TCRdb's copy holds only in-frame clones and misses some; the assay was immunoSEQ multiplex PCR. The table lists approximately 43,000 clones, about 92% of them singletons. This sample comprised CD8+ T cells from peripheral blood mononuclear cells, obtained in the first trimester of pregnancy. Receptors originate from a female donor with multiple sclerosis, enrolled in a pregnancy study. Both conserved end residues are part of each CDR3. The D gene is left open where the match is weak. Only part of the rows carry a size: once, few, many, or a class if the clone is expanded.

D: TRBD2
V: TRBV13
J: TRBJ2-5
size: .
CDR3: CASSLGTTSRWETQYF
DNA: TGTGCCAGCAGCCTGGGGACTACCAGTAGGTGGGAGACCCAGTACTTC

D: .
V: TRBV2
J: TRBJ1-2
size: once
CDR3: CASSESREVALGYTF
DNA: TGTGCCAGCAGTGAATCCAGGGAAGTGGCACTCGGCTACACCTTC

D: TRBD1
V: TRBV6-5
J: TRBJ2-1
size: few
CDR3: CASSYGDREINEQFF
DNA: TGTGCCAGCAGTTACGGGGACAGGGAAATTAATGAGCAGTTCTTC

D: .
V: TRBV6-6
J: TRBJ1-3
size: .
CDR3: CASSYPLSSGNTIYF
DNA: TGTGCCAGCAGTTACCCCCTGAGCTCTGGAAACACCATATATTTT

D: .
V: TRBV5-5
J: TRBJ2-7
size: .
CDR3: CASSPLGVYEQYF
DNA: TGTGCCAGCAGCCCCCTAGGGGTCTACGAGCAGTACTTC

D: TRBD1
V: TRBV29-1
J: TRBJ2-1
size: .
CDR3: CSVRDRGVYEQFF
DNA: TGCAGCGTGCGGGACAGGGGAGTATATGAGCAGTTCTTC

D: .
V: TRBV29-1
J: TRBJ1-4
size: .
CDR3: CSVGPDTEKLFF
DNA: TGCAGCGTTGGTCCCGACACGGAAAAACTGTTTTTT

D: .
V: TRBV27
J: TRBJ1-2
size: .
CDR3: CASSLQQGHYGYTF
DNA: TGTGCCAGCAGTTTACAACAGGGCCACTATGGCTACACCTTC

D: TRBD2
V: TRBV27
J: TRBJ2-7
size: .
CDR3: CASSLLAGASYEQYF
DNA: TGTGCCAGCAGTTTACTAGCGGGGGCATCCTACGAGCAGTACTTC

D: .
V: TRBV19
J: TRBJ2-7
size: .
CDR3: CASTPGHLYEQYF
DNA: TGTGCCAGTACCCCGGGACACCTTTACGAGCAGTACTTC

D: TRBD2
V: TRBV10-3
J: TRBJ2-4
size: .
CDR3: CAISSGLAGVANIQYF
DNA: TGTGCCATCAGTTCAGGACTAGCGGGGGTAGCAAACATTCAGTACTTC

D: .
V: TRBV5-1
J: TRBJ1-1
size: .
CDR3: CASSLGRALNTEAFF
DNA: TGCGCCAGCAGCTTGGGCAGGGCCCTGAACACTGAAGCTTTCTTT

D: .
V: TRBV28
J: TRBJ2-5
size: .
CDR3: CASSLGPWETQYF
DNA: TGTGCCAGCAGTTTAGGGCCCTGGGAGACCCAGTACTTC

D: .
V: TRBV4-2
J: TRBJ2-5
size: .
CDR3: CASSPLGALQGETQYF
DNA: TGTGCCAGCAGCCCCCTTGGGGCCCTCCAGGGAGAGACCCAGTACTTC

D: .
V: TRBV11-2
J: TRBJ1-5
size: .
CDR3: CASSFLRYNQPQHF
DNA: TGTGCCAGCAGCTTCCTTCGCTACAATCAGCCCCAGCATTTT

D: TRBD1
V: TRBV27
J: TRBJ1-2
size: .
CDR3: CASSPDLLGQGVGGYTF
DNA: TGTGCCAGCAGTCCCGACCTCCTTGGACAGGGGGTTGGTGGCTACACCTTC

D: TRBD1
V: TRBV7-9
J: TRBJ1-1
size: few
CDR3: CASSVTGGNTEAFF
DNA: TGTGCCAGCAGCGTGACAGGGGGGAACACTGAAGCTTTCTTT

D: .
V: TRBV2
J: TRBJ2-5
size: .
CDR3: CASLPRGEETQYF
DNA: TGTGCCAGCCTTCCCAGGGGAGAAGAGACCCAGTACTTC

D: .
V: TRBV7-9
J: TRBJ2-1
size: .
CDR3: CASSLERVDEQFF
DNA: TGTGCCAGCAGCTTAGAGAGGGTCGATGAGCAGTTCTTC

D: .
V: TRBV7-9
J: TRBJ2-7
size: .
CDR3: CASSPLDRRAQYF
DNA: TGTGCCAGCAGCCCTCTCGACAGGCGGGCGCAGTACTTC

D: .
V: TRBV30
J: TRBJ2-7
size: .
CDR3: CAWSTVIAGDNYEQYF
DNA: TGTGCCTGGAGTACAGTGATTGCCGGGGATAACTACGAGCAGTACTTC

D: .
V: TRBV7-9
J: TRBJ2-5
size: .
CDR3: CASSPRDSPGETQYF
DNA: TGTGCCAGCAGCCCCAGGGACTCGCCAGGGGAGACCCAGTACTTC

D: TRBD1
V: TRBV5-6
J: TRBJ1-2
size: .
CDR3: CASSLDPGQGRGYTF
DNA: TGTGCCAGCAGCTTGGATCCCGGACAGGGCCGTGGCTACACCTTC

D: TRBD1
V: TRBV19
J: TRBJ2-7
size: .
CDR3: CASSSAGTASYEQYF
DNA: TGTGCCAGTAGTTCCGCCGGGACAGCATCCTACGAGCAGTACTTC

D: .
V: TRBV9
J: TRBJ1-1
size: once
CDR3: CASSLSGGTEAFF
DNA: TGTGCCAGCAGCCTCTCGGGGGGCACTGAAGCTTTCTTT

D: .
V: TRBV14
J: TRBJ1-2
size: .
CDR3: CASSGSRDYGYTF
DNA: TGTGCCAGCAGTGGGTCCAGGGACTATGGCTACACCTTC

D: .
V: TRBV6-5
J: TRBJ2-1
size: .
CDR3: CASSTGVLEFF
DNA: TGTGCCAGCAGTACCGGGGTCCTCGAGTTCTTC

D: TRBD1
V: TRBV29-1
J: TRBJ1-1
size: .
CDR3: CSVGQGFNTEAFF
DNA: TGCAGCGTTGGACAGGGGTTTAACACTGAAGCTTTCTTT

D: .
V: TRBV7-3
J: TRBJ2-5
size: .
CDR3: CASSLMGGETQYF
DNA: TGTGCCAGCAGCTTAATGGGGGGAGAGACCCAGTACTTC

D: .
V: TRBV4-1
J: TRBJ1-1
size: .
CDR3: CASSQGRVTEAFF
DNA: TGCGCCAGCAGCCAGGGCAGGGTCACTGAAGCTTTCTTT

D: .
V: TRBV6-1
J: TRBJ1-5
size: .
CDR3: CASSEAEVQPQHF
DNA: TGTGCCAGCAGTGAAGCGGAGGTTCAGCCCCAGCATTTT

D: .
V: TRBV5-1
J: TRBJ2-1
size: .
CDR3: CASSRPSTGEAYNEQFF
DNA: TGCGCCAGCAGCCGTCCCTCGACGGGAGAGGCCTACAATGAGCAGTTCTTC

D: TRBD2
V: TRBV7-8
J: TRBJ2-7
size: once
CDR3: CASSTGTSGYEQYF
DNA: TGTGCCAGCAGCACCGGGACTAGCGGATACGAGCAGTACTTC

D: .
V: TRBV10-2
J: TRBJ1-1
size: .
CDR3: CASSDRPGEAFF
DNA: TGCGCCAGCAGTGACCGACCGGGGGAAGCTTTCTTT

D: TRBD1
V: TRBV10-3
J: TRBJ2-7
size: .
CDR3: CAISAGTGTYEQYF
DNA: TGTGCCATCAGTGCCGGGACAGGCACTTACGAGCAGTACTTC

D: TRBD1
V: TRBV9
J: TRBJ1-5
size: once
CDR3: CASSGQGNSNQPQHF
DNA: TGTGCCAGCAGCGGACAGGGAAATAGCAATCAGCCCCAGCATTTT

D: TRBD1
V: TRBV2
J: TRBJ1-1
size: .
CDR3: CANTGGATNTEAFF
DNA: TGTGCCAACACAGGGGGCGCGACGAACACTGAAGCTTTCTTT

D: .
V: TRBV6-5
J: TRBJ2-2
size: .
CDR3: CASIPSASNTGELFF
DNA: TGTGCCAGCATTCCTAGCGCTTCGAACACCGGGGAGCTGTTTTTT

D: .
V: TRBV6-5
J: TRBJ1-3
size: few
CDR3: CASSLTSSSGNTIYF
DNA: TGTGCCAGCAGCCTCACGTCGAGCTCTGGAAACACCATATATTTT

D: .
V: TRBV9
J: TRBJ1-1
size: few
CDR3: CASSVVQNTEAFF
DNA: TGTGCCAGCAGCGTAGTACAGAACACTGAAGCTTTCTTT

D: .
V: TRBV9
J: TRBJ2-2
size: .
CDR3: CASSVGIGAGELFF
DNA: TGTGCCAGCAGCGTAGGGATAGGGGCCGGGGAGCTGTTTTTT

D: TRBD2
V: TRBV27
J: TRBJ2-3
size: .
CDR3: CASSSGGATDTQYF
DNA: TGTGCCAGCAGTAGCGGGGGGGCTACAGATACGCAGTATTTT